These T cell receptor beta chains were read from a single sample in a study of cytomegalovirus exposure and HLA in healthy donors. TCRdb's table, derived via immunoSEQ multiplex PCR, lists solely in-frame clones and lacks some. Across some 130,000 clones, the top ten clones capture about 1.5% of the sample. Material for sequencing was PBMCs. The source is a middle-aged woman in good health and CMV-seropositive. Both conserved end residues are part of each CDR3. Each record gives: D gene, J gene, V gene, CDR3 DNA, CDR3 protein. The D gene is left open where the match is weak.

NA TRBJ1-4 TRBV7-8 TGTGCCAGCAGCTTAGGAGATGCAACTAATGAAAAACTGTTTTTT CASSLGDATNEKLFF
TRBD1 TRBJ2-3 TRBV10-1 TGCGCCAGCGCAAAGGACAGGGCCACAGATACGCAGTATTTT CASAKDRATDTQYF
TRBD2 TRBJ2-7 TRBV28 TGTGCCAGCAGTTTCTCCTGGACTAGCGATGCCTACGAGCAGTACTTC CASSFSWTSDAYEQYF
TRBD2 TRBJ2-4 TRBV6-1 TGTGCCAGCAGTGAGGGACTAGTCCCATACAAAAACATTCAGTACTTC CASSEGLVPYKNIQYF
NA TRBJ2-7 TRBV27 TGTGCCAGCAAGTCCGGACAGCCCGGCTCCTACGAGCAGTACTTC CASKSGQPGSYEQYF
TRBD2 TRBJ2-1 TRBV7-3 TGTGCCAGCAGCTACCTAGCGGGAGACTACAATGAGCAGTTCTTC CASSYLAGDYNEQFF
TRBD2 TRBJ2-3 TRBV19 TGTGCCAGTAGTATTTCAGCGGGAGGTGGAACAGATACGCAGTATTTT CASSISAGGGTDTQYF
NA TRBJ1-5 TRBV4-1 TGCGCCAGCAGCCAAGATAGGGGACAAAATCAGCCCCAGCATTTT CASSQDRGQNQPQHF
NA TRBJ2-7 TRBV12-1 TGTGCCAGCACCCGCGAGCGCCGGAGCTCCTACGAGCAGTACTTC CASTRERRSSYEQYF
TRBD1 TRBJ1-2 TRBV7-9 TGTGCCAGCAGCTCCATACAGCGTCGGACAGGGAACTATGGCTACACCTTC CASSSIQRRTGNYGYTF
NA TRBJ1-3 TRBV28 TGTGCCAGCAGTTCGGACAGCATGCCTGGAAACACCATATATTTT CASSSDSMPGNTIYF
TRBD1 TRBJ1-2 TRBV30 TGCCTACTTGGGACAGGGTATGGCTACACCTTC CLLGTGYGYTF
TRBD2 TRBJ2-7 TRBV5-1 TGCGCCAGCAGCCCAGGACTAGCGGGAGGCCGCTCCTACGAGCAGTACTTC CASSPGLAGGRSYEQYF
NA TRBJ2-5 TRBV6-1 TGTGCCAGCAGTGAAACTTACTGGAGGGAGACCCAGTACTTC CASSETYWRETQYF
TRBD1 TRBJ1-5 TRBV28 TGTGCCAGCAGTCCTCCGACAGGGCCGCAGCCCCAGCATTTT CASSPPTGPQPQHF
NA TRBJ1-6 TRBV4-3 TGCGCCAGCAGCCAATTCAGGGAGGGATTTAATTCACCCCTCCACTTT CASSQFREGFNSPLHF
NA TRBJ1-1 TRBV7-9 TGTGCCAGCAGCAAAACCGCAGGGTCTGAAGCTTTCTTT CASSKTAGSEAFF